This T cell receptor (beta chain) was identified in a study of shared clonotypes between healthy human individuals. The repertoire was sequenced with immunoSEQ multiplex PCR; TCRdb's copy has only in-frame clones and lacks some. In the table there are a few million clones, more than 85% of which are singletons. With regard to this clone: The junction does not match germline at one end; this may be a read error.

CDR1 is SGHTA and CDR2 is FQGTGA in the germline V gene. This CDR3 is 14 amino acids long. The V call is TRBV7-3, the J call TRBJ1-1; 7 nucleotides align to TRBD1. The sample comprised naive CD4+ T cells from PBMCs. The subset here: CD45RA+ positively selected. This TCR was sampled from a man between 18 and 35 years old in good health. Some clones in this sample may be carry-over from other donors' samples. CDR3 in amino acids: CASSLTRGDTEAFF. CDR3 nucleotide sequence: TGTGCCAGCAGCCTAACCAGGGGGGACACTGAAGCTTTCTTT.